This T cell receptor (beta chain) was retrieved from a study of cytomegalovirus exposure and HLA in healthy donors. This clone was observed a few times. No antigen is known for it. Notes on the study in general: Of the V segments, some could not be distinguished, including TRBV6-2 and TRBV6-3, and were excluded. TCR beta V- and J-gene trimming was later associated with a missense DCLRE1C variant.

Trimming removed 0 bases at V and 3 bases at J, with 9 bases between. The CDR3 spans 15 residues. Germline values: CDR1 SGHTS, CDR2 YDEGEE. PCR used 60 Vbeta primers and 13 Jbeta primers. Authors' methods: Later, 65 million to 85 million unique TCR beta chains were counted in an analysis, and about 12 million of them were shared. TCRdb's table, derived via immunoSEQ multiplex PCR, lists solely in-frame clones and lacks some. For V, J and clone size, that table is used; D and trimming come from the DNA. The profile shows some 140,000 clones, around three quarters of them singletons. The chain joins TRBV5-8 to TRBJ1-4; D is ambiguous. What was sequenced was PBMCs. This receptor was obtained from a woman aged 40 to 50 in good health and CMV-seronegative. The chain's CDR3 is CASSLGRRSNEKLFF. CDR3 nucleotides: TGTGCCAGCAGCTTGGGGAGGAGATCTAATGAAAAACTGTTTTTT. The full variable domain, completed using reference TRBV5-8 and TRBJ1-4, is EAGVTQSPTHLIKTRGQQATLRCSPISGHTSVYWYQQALGLGLQFLLWYDEGEERNRGNFPPRFSGRQFPNYSSELNVNALELEDSALYLCASSLGRRSNEKLFFGSGTQLSVL.